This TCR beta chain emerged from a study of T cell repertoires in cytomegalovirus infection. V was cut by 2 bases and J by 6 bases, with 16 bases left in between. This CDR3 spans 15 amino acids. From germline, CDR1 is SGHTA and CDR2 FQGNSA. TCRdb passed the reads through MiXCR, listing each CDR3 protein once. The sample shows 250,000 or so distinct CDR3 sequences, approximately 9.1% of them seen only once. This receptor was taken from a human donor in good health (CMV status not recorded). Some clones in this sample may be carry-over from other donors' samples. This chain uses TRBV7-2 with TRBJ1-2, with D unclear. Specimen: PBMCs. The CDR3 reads CASSLWVDHPDGYTF. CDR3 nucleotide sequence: TGTGCCAGCAGCTTATGGGTGGACCACCCGGATGGCTACACCTTC.